The 9 T cell receptor beta chains below come from one sample, sequenced in a study of T-cell reconstitution after alpha-beta-depleted transplantation in children. Unique molecular identifiers were used in preparing the TCRbeta library. TCRdb reprocessed the PCR reads via MiXCR and lists one record per CDR3 protein. The sample lists approximately 590,000 distinct CDR3 sequences; about 11% were seen once. The material was PBMCs from the stem cell graft donor, obtained from the stem cell graft. The receptors here all came from a human donor who donated a stem cell graft to a child with acute myeloid leukemia.

Turning to this clonotype: One end of the junction does not line up with germline, which may come from a read error. This chain uses TRBV2 with TRBJ2-5; TRBD2 aligns across 10 bases. Per germline, CDR1 SNHLY and CDR2 FYNNEI. The CDR3 loop spans 15 amino acids. CDR3 sequence (DNA): TGTGTCAGCAGTGAAAACCTAGCGGGAGAAGAGACCCAGTACTTC. Protein product: CVSSENLAGEETQYF.

V gene TRBV7-6 combines with J gene TRBJ2-2, with 7 bases that match TRBD1. Trimming took 5 bases from V and 0 from J; bases not matched to a gene: 6. Germline CDR1 is SGHVS and CDR2 is FNYEAQ. The CDR3 has 16 amino acids. In DNA form, the CDR3 reads TGTGCCAGCAGCCTCAGGGGGAATCCGAACACCGGGGAGCTGTTTTTT. It yields the protein CASSLRGNPNTGELFF.

This clonotype was recorded a few times. The genes are TRBV28 and TRBJ2-4, with D maybe TRBD2 (6 bases). This CDR3 comprises 16 residues. The germline gives CDR1 MDHEN, CDR2 SYDVKM. V was clipped by 3 bases and J by 0 bases, with 12 bases between them. The CDR3 sequence is CASSFPRELAKNIQYF. CDR3 sequence (DNA): TGTGCCAGCAGTTTCCCCCGGGAGCTAGCCAAAAACATTCAGTACTTC.

This clonotype was counted many times. The chain uses TRBV5-1 and TRBJ2-3, with 9 bases aligning to TRBD2. This CDR3 has 16 amino acids. CDR1 and CDR2 from the germline V gene are SGHRS and YFSETQ. Trimming took 1 base from V and 2 from J; bases not matched to a gene: 5. The CDR3 protein is CASSLNGLANTDTQYF. CDR3 nucleotide sequence: TGCGCCAGCAGCTTGAATGGACTAGCGAACACAGATACGCAGTATTTT.

There are a few counts of this clonotype. The rearrangement joins TRBV7-2 to TRBJ2-2, with 7 bases fitting TRBD1. The CDR3 sequence is 15 residues long. Trimming removed 5 bases from V and 2 bases from J; junction bases left unmatched: 5. Germline CDR1 and CDR2: SGHTA and FQGNSA. The CDR3 nucleotides read TGTGCCAGCAGCCCCGGACAGGCAAACACCGGGGAGCTGTTTTTT. Translating gives CASSPGQANTGELFF.

The V call is TRBV6-2 or TRBV6-3, the J call TRBJ2-5, with TRBD2 identical over 10 bases. In germline, CDR1 is MNHEY, CDR2 SVGEGT. The V and J ends lost 0 bases and 2 bases, in that order; junction bases with no gene match: 12. This CDR3 has 19 amino acids. The CDR3 is CASSYSGTSVGLLQETQYF. DNA for the CDR3: TGTGCCAGCAGTTACTCCGGGACTAGCGTTGGACTACTTCAAGAGACCCAGTACTTC.

The sample holds many counts of this clonotype. J is TRBJ2-7 and V is TRBV9, with D unresolved. Germline CDR1 is SGDLS and CDR2 is YYNGEE. The CDR3 is 15 residues long. V lost 2 bases to trimming and J lost 3 bases, with 15 bases between them. The CDR3 reads CASSVSAEAFYEQYF. The CDR3 DNA reads TGTGCCAGCAGCGTTTCAGCCGAGGCGTTCTACGAGCAGTACTTC. Supplemented by reference TRBV9 and TRBJ2-7, the full variable domain reads DSGVTQTPKHLITATGQRVTLRCSPRSGDLSVYWYQQSLDQGLQFLIQYYNGEERAKGNILERFSAQQFPDLHSELNLSSLELGDSALYFCASSVSAEAFYEQYFGPGTRLTVT.

This rearrangement joins TRBV10-3 to TRBJ2-3; D is perhaps TRBD1 (6 bases). The CDR3 spans 16 residues. Germline V CDR1 and CDR2: ENHRY, SYGVKD. The V and J ends lost 2 bases and 2 bases respectively, with 14 bases between them. CDR3 DNA sequence: TGTGCCATCAGTGAGAGTATAGGGACACTCACAGATACGCAGTATTTT. As protein: CAISESIGTLTDTQYF.

This chain joins TRBV9 and TRBJ2-1; 11 nucleotides match TRBD2. Germline CDR1 and CDR2: SGDLS and YYNGEE. The CDR3 covers 19 residues. V lost 8 bases and J lost 8; bases outside the gene matches: 24. The CDR3 DNA reads TGTGCCAGGCAACGCCCGGGACTAGCGGAGGGGGAAGGTAGGGATGAGCAGTTCTTC. Translated: CARQRPGLAEGEGRDEQFF.